This record looks at one T cell receptor beta chain sequence and its context. This specimen belongs to a study of blood T cell repertoires in COVID-19. In the study overall: Both acute and convalescent COVID-19 samples were obtained from the United States, Italy and Spain. The analysed material was cDNA or gDNA that came from T cells, B-cell-depleted T cells, or PBMCs.

Authors' data handling: For nucleated cells, counts were estimated from reference gene primer amplification. Data came from immunoSEQ multiplex PCR; TCRdb stores just in-frame clones and leaves some out. V and J calls and clone size follow that table, whereas D and trimming were derived from the DNA. The data contain some 150,000 clones, roughly 79% of them singletons. This CDR3 contains 19 residues. Per germline, CDR1 LNHDA and CDR2 SQIVND (reference sequence). V dropped 4 bases and J dropped 5; count of bases not matched to a gene: 21. The receptor was isolated from a human donor with acute or convalescent COVID-19. The donor label of this sample is uncertain. The genes are TRBV19 and TRBJ1-2, with TRBD1 identical over 8 bases. Sequencing input: peripheral blood. CDR3 sequence (DNA): TGTGCCAGTAGTACGCTTAAACAGGACAGGGTTTTCCAGGTTTATGGCTACACCTTC. As protein: CASSTLKQDRVFQVYGYTF.